What follows are 12 T cell receptor beta chains derived from one specimen sequenced in a study of blood T cell repertoires in COVID-19. TCRdb's table, derived via immunoSEQ multiplex PCR, lists solely in-frame clones and lacks some. The sample includes tens of thousands of clones, 86% of them seen just once. Input material: peripheral blood. These receptors all stem from a man aged 50-59 years with acute or convalescent COVID-19.

The V and J genes are TRBV15 and TRBJ1-2, with 9 bases aligning to TRBD1. V lost 1 base and J lost 5; bases outside the gene matches: 5. CDR3 length: 15 amino acids. CDR1 is LNHNV, CDR2 YYDKDF, per germline (reference sequence). The DNA of the CDR3 is TGTGCCACCAGCAGAGGAAGGGGACAGGGTTATGGCTACACCTTC. Translating gives CATSRGRGQGYGYTF.

The gene calls are TRBV11-3 and TRBJ1-3, with D tentatively TRBD1 (6 bases). The V end lost 1 base, the J end lost 2 bases, and 6 bases lay between the germline ends. This CDR3 contains 14 residues. CDR1 and CDR2 (germline): SGHNT, YENEEA. The CDR3 DNA sequence: TGTGCCAGCAGCTTAGGGACAGCTGGAAACACCATATATTTT. This translates into CASSLGTAGNTIYF.

This chain uses TRBV6-5 with TRBJ2-1, with D perhaps TRBD2 (5 bases). The germline V and J ends were trimmed by 8 bases and 5 bases, with 10 bases remaining between them. Looked up from germline, CDR1 is MNHEY and CDR2 is SVGAGI. This CDR3 is built from 12 residues. The CDR3 sequence is CASESSNNEQFF. The CDR3 DNA sequence: TGTGCCAGCGAATCTAGCAACAATGAGCAGTTCTTC.

The chain couples TRBV19 to TRBJ2-3; 10 positions match TRBD2. Germline assignment: CDR1 LNHDA and CDR2 SQIVND (reference sequence). V shed 6 bases and J 2 bases; nucleotides not matched to a gene: 2. CDR3 size: 14 residues. The CDR3 DNA sequence: TGTGCCAGTAGGAGCGGGGGGGTCACAGATACGCAGTATTTT. Translated, it gives CASRSGGVTDTQYF.

The chain combines TRBV19 with TRBJ1-1; D is ambiguous. The CDR3 runs 13 residues. V lost 6 bases to trimming and J lost 1 base, with 9 bases between them. Germline CDR1 LNHDA, CDR2 SQIVND (reference sequence). In DNA, the CDR3 is TGTGCCAGTAGCTGGCGAGGGAACACTGAAGCTTTCTTT. Encoded protein: CASSWRGNTEAFF.

The rearrangement links TRBV6-5 to TRBJ1-2, with 9 nucleotides matching TRBD1. CDR1 MNHEY and CDR2 SVGAGI come from the germline V gene. This CDR3 contains 13 residues. V lost 6 bases and J lost 7; bases outside the gene matches: 6. CDR3 protein: CASRYRGLRGYTF. CDR3 in DNA: TGTGCCAGCAGATACAGGGGGCTACGTGGCTACACCTTC.

This clone was detected only once. V usage is TRBV6-5 and J usage is TRBJ2-7; 11 bases map to TRBD2. Germline loops: CDR1 MNHEY, CDR2 SVGAGI. The V and J ends lost 6 bases and 3 bases, in that order; junction bases with no gene match: 7. The CDR3 length is 15 residues. CDR3 in DNA: TGTGCCAGCAGCAAACTAGCGGGAGATAGCTACGAGCAGTACTTC. This translates into CASSKLAGDSYEQYF.

V and J are TRBV12-1 and TRBJ1-2; the table's D gene call, TRBD1, was not cross checked with the DNA. TRBV12-1 is deemed a pseudogene. The CDR3 runs to 15 residues. The CDR3 bases are TGTGCCAGCAGCCCGCATCGACAGGGGTACTATGGCTACACCTTC. Protein product: CASSPHRQGYYGYTF.

This chain uses TRBV5-1 with TRBJ1-1, with TRBD1 as a possible D gene (6 bases). Deletions cut 4 bases from V and 1 base from J, with 14 bases between. The CDR3 is 15 amino acids. From germline, CDR1 is SGHRS and CDR2 YFSETQ. The CDR3 region is CASSIQQGTNTEAFF. DNA for the CDR3: TGCGCCAGCAGCATTCAACAGGGTACGAACACTGAAGCTTTCTTT.

This chain links TRBV6-5 with TRBJ2-5; TRBD2 matches 11 bases. Germline V gives CDR1 MNHEY, CDR2 SVGAGI. The V and J ends lost 2 bases and 2 bases, in that order; junction bases with no gene match: 4. The CDR3 is made up of 16 amino acids. CDR3 loop: CASSYTGTSGQETQYF. CDR3 bases: TGTGCCAGCAGTTACACTGGGACTAGCGGACAAGAGACCCAGTACTTC.

V gene TRBV10-3 combines with J gene TRBJ2-2, with 10 positions matching TRBD2. Germline V lookup: CDR1 ENHRY, CDR2 SYGVKD. The CDR3 consists of 13 residues. V shed 11 bases, J shed 8 bases, and the junction held 8 bases outside the gene matches. CDR3 sequence reads: CAASGGASGELFF. The CDR3 nucleotides read TGTGCCGCCAGCGGGGGGGCCAGTGGGGAGCTGTTTTTT.

In its sample, this clone was seen a few times. The chain combines TRBV7-9 with TRBJ1-2; 8 positions match TRBD1. With V trimmed by 3 bases and J by 8 bases, 2 bases remained unmatched. The length of the CDR3 is 12 residues. Germline lookup yields CDR1 SEHNR and CDR2 FQNEAQ (reference sequence). The CDR3 loop is CASSFDRGGYTF. The CDR3 nucleotides are TGTGCCAGCAGCTTTGACAGGGGCGGCTACACCTTC.